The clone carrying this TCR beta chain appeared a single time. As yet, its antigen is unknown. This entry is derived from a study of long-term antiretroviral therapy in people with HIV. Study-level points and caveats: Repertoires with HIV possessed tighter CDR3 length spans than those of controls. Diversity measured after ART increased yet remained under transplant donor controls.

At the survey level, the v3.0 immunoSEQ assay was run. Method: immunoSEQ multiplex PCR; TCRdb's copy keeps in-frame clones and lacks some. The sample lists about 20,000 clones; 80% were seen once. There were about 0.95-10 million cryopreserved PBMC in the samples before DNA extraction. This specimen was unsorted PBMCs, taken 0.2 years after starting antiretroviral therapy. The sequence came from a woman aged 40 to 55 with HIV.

As DNA, the CDR3 is TGTGCCAGCAGCCCTGACGGCTACGAGCAGTACTTC. Its protein product is CASSPDGYEQYF. V and J are TRBV6-5 and TRBJ2-7; D unclear. V was trimmed by 6 bases and J by 3 bases, leaving 9 bases between them. The CDR3 totals 12 residues. Looked up from germline, CDR1 is MNHEY and CDR2 is SVGAGI.